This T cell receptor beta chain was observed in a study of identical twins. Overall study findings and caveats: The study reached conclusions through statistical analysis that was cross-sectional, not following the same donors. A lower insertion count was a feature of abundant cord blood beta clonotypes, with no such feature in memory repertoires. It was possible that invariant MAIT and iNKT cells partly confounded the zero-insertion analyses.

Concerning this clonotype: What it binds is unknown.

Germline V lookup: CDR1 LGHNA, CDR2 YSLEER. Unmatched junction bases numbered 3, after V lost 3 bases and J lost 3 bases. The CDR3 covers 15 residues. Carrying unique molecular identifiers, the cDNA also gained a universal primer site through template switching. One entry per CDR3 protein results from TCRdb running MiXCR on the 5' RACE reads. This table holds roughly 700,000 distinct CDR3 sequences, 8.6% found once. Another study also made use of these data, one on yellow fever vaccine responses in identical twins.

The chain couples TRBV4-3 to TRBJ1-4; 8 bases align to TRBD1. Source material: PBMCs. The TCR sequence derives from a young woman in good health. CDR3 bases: TGCGCCAGCAGCCAGACAGGGGCCCCTAATGAAAAACTGTTTTTT. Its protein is CASSQTGAPNEKLFF.